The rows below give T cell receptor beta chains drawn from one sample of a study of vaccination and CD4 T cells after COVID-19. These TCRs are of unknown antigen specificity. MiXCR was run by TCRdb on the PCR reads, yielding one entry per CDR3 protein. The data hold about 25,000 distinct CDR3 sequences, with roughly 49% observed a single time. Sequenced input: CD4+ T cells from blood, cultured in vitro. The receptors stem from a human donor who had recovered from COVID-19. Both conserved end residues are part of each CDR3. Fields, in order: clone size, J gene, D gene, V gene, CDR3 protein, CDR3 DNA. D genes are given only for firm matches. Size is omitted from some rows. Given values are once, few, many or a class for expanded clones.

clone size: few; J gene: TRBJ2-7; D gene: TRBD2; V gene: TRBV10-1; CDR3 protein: CANIAGHQFYEQYF; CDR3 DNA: TGCGCCAATATAGCGGGACACCAATTCTACGAGCAGTACTTC
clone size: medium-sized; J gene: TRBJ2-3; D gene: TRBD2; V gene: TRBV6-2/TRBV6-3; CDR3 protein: CASRSTSGGEYF; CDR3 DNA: TGTGCCAGCAGATCAACTAGCGGGGGGGAGTATTTT
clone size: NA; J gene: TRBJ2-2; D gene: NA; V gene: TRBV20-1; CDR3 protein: CSARDIRAGNTGELFF; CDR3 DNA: TGCAGTGCTAGAGATATCAGGGCGGGAAACACCGGGGAGCTGTTTTTT
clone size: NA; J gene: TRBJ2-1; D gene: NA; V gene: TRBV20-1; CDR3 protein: CSARRDKYNEQFF; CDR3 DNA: TGCAGTGCTCGTCGGGACAAGTACAATGAGCAGTTCTTC
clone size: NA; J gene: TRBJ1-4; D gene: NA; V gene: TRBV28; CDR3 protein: CASSPPGRKLFF; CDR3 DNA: TGTGCCAGCAGTCCCCCAGGCCGGAAACTGTTTTTT
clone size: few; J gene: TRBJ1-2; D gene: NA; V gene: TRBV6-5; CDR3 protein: CASSYSRTGLGMWFYTF; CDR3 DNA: TGTGCCAGCAGTTACTCGAGAACAGGATTAGGAATGTGGTTCTACACCTTC
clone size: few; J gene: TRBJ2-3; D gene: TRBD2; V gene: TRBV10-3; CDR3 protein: CATRTSVSTDTQYF; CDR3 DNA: TGTGCCACGCGAACTAGCGTTAGCACAGATACGCAGTATTTT
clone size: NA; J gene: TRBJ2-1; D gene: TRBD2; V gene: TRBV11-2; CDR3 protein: CASSLAGSSYNEQFF; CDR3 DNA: TGTGCCAGCAGCCTAGCGGGGAGCTCCTACAATGAGCAGTTCTTC
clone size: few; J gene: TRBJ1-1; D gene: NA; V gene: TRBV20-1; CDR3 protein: CSARDRGGFEAFF; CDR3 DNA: TGCAGTGCTAGAGATCGAGGAGGGTTCGAAGCTTTCTTT
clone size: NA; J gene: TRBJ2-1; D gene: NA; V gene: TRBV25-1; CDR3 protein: CASSVVTNEQFF; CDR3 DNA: TGTGCCAGCAGTGTCGTTACCAATGAGCAGTTCTTC
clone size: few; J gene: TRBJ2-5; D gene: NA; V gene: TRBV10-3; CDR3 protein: CAISESRGVRETQYF; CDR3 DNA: TGTGCCATCAGTGAGTCGAGGGGAGTACGAGAGACCCAGTACTTC
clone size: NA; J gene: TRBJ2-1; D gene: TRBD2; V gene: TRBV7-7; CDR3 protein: CASSFSGSGDNEQFF; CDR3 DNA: TGTGCTAGCAGCTTTAGCGGGAGCGGCGACAATGAGCAGTTCTTC
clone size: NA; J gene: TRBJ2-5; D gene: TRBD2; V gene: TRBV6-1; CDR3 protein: CASRGLAGWGETQYF; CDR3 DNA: TGTGCCAGCAGGGGACTAGCGGGATGGGGAGAGACCCAGTACTTC
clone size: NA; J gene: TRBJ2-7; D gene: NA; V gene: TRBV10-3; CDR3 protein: CAISLLEGSQYF; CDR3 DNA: TGTGCCATCAGTCTGTTGGAGGGCTCTCAGTACTTC
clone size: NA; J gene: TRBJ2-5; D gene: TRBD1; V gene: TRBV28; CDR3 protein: CASRGLTGESETQYF; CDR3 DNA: TGTGCCAGCAGGGGATTGACAGGGGAGTCTGAGACCCAGTACTTC
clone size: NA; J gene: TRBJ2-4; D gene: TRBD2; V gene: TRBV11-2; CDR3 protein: CASSSRLAETDIQYF; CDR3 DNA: TGTGCCAGCAGCTCCCGACTAGCGGAAACGGACATTCAGTACTTC
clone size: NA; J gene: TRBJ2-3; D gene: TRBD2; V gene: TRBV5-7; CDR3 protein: CASSLIMASGRPPTDTQYF; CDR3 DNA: TGTGCCAGCAGCTTGATTATGGCTAGCGGGAGGCCTCCCACAGATACGCAGTATTTT
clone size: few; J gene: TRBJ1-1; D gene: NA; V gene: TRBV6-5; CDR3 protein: CASSYDPLDSEAFF; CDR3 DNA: TGTGCCAGCAGTTACGATCCCCTGGACAGTGAAGCTTTCTTT
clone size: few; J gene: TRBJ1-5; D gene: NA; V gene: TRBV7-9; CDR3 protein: CASSLFNQPQHF; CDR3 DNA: TGTGCCAGCAGCCTATTCAATCAGCCCCAGCATTTT
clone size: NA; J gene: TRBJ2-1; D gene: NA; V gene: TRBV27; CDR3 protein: CASRVGYNEQFF; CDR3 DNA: TGTGCCAGCAGGGTAGGATACAATGAGCAGTTCTTC
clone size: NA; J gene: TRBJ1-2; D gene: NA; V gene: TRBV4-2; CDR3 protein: CASREPGDRWGYTF; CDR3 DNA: TGTGCCAGCCGTGAACCAGGTGACAGGTGGGGCTACACCTTC
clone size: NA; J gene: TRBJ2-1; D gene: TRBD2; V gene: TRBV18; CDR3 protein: CASSGASGGLGEQFF; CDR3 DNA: TGTGCCAGCTCAGGAGCTAGCGGGGGCCTGGGAGAGCAGTTCTTC
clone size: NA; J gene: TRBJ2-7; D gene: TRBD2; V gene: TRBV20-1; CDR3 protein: CSASGSTWGGSGEQYF; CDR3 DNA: TGCAGTGCTAGTGGGTCTACATGGGGAGGGTCGGGGGAGCAGTACTTC
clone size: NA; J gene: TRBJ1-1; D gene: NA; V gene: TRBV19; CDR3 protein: CASSTPEGQNTEAFF; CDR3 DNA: TGTGCCAGTAGCACCCCAGAAGGACAGAACACTGAAGCTTTCTTT
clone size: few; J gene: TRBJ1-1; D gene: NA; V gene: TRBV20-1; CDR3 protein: CSAPNRSPEAFF; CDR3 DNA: TGCAGTGCTCCGAATCGCTCGCCTGAAGCTTTCTTT
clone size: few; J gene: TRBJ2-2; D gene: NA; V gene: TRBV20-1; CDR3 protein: CSAPRHVSNTGELFF; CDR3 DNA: TGCAGTGCCCCTAGACACGTATCGAACACCGGGGAGCTGTTTTTT
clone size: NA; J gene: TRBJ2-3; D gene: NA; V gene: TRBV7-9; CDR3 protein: CASNTPSDTDTQYF; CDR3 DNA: TGTGCCAGCAACACTCCCTCCGACACAGATACGCAGTATTTT
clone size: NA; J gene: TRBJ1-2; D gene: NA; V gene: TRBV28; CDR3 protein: CASTGGYGYTF; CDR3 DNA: TGTGCCTCAACGGGGGGATATGGCTACACCTTC
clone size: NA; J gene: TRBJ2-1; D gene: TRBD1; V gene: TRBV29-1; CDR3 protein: CSVGQGVHPDNEQFF; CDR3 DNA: TGCAGCGTGGGACAGGGGGTTCACCCGGACAATGAGCAGTTCTTC
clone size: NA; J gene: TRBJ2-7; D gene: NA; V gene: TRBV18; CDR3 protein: CASSPLREMSGSGVGQYF; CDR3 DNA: TGTGCCAGCTCACCCCTAAGGGAAATGTCGGGATCCGGCGTCGGGCAGTACTTC
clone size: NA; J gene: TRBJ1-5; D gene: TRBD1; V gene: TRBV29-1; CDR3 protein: CSVGQGTGQPQHF; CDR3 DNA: TGCAGCGTAGGACAGGGGACGGGGCAGCCCCAGCATTTT
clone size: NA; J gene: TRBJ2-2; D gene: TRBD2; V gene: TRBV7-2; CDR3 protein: CASSFSGGSTGELFF; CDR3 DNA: TGTGCCAGCAGCTTTAGCGGGGGAAGCACCGGGGAGCTGTTTTTT
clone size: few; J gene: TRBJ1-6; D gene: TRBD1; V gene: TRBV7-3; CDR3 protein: CASSLRQGASPLHF; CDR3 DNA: TGTGCCAGCAGCTTAAGGCAGGGGGCTTCACCCCTCCACTTT
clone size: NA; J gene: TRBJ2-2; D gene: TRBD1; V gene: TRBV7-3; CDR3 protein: CASSFGDRGFRTGELFF; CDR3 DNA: TGTGCCAGCAGCTTCGGCGACAGGGGATTTCGTACCGGGGAGCTGTTTTTT
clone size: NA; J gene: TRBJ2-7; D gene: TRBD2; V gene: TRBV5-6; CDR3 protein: CASSLKSSGVSGEQYF; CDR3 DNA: TGTGCCAGCAGCTTGAAAAGTAGCGGGGTTTCGGGGGAGCAGTACTTC
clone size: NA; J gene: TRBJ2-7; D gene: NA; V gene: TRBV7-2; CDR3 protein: CASSLAPYEQYF; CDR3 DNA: TGTGCCAGCAGCTTAGCACCCTACGAGCAGTACTTC
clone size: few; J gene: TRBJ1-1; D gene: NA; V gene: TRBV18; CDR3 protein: CASSPQPRTEAFF; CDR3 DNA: TGTGCCAGCTCACCACAGCCGCGGACTGAAGCTTTCTTT
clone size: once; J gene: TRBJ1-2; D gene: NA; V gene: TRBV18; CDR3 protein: CASSPRPNYGYTF; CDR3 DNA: TGTGCCAGCTCACCGAGGCCGAACTATGGCTACACCTTC
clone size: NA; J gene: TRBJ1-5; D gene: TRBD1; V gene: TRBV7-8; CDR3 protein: CASSPEDRGNQPQHF; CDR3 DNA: TGTGCCAGCAGCCCCGAGGACAGGGGGAATCAGCCCCAGCATTTT
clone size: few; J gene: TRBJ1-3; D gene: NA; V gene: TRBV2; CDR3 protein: CASSGTGLGNTIYF; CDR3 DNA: TGTGCCAGCAGTGGCACAGGGTTGGGAAACACCATATATTTT
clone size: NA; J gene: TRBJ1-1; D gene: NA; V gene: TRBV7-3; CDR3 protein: CASSLMGGTEAFF; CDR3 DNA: TGTGCCAGCAGCTTAATGGGGGGGACTGAAGCTTTCTTT
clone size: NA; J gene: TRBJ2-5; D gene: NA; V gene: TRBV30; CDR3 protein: CAWTPSQETQYF; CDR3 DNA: TGTGCCTGGACCCCCTCTCAAGAGACCCAGTACTTC
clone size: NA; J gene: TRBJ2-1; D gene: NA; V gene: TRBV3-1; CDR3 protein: CASSPHWVLDSNEQFF; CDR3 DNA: TGTGCCAGCAGCCCCCACTGGGTACTAGATTCCAATGAGCAGTTCTTC
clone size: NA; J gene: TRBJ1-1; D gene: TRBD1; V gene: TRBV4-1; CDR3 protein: CASSQDGRGMVFF; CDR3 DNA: TGCGCCAGCAGCCAAGATGGCAGGGGGATGGTTTTCTTT
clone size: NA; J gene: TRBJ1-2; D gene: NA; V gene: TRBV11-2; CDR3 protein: CASRPEIYGYTF; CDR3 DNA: TGTGCCAGCAGACCAGAGATCTATGGCTACACCTTC